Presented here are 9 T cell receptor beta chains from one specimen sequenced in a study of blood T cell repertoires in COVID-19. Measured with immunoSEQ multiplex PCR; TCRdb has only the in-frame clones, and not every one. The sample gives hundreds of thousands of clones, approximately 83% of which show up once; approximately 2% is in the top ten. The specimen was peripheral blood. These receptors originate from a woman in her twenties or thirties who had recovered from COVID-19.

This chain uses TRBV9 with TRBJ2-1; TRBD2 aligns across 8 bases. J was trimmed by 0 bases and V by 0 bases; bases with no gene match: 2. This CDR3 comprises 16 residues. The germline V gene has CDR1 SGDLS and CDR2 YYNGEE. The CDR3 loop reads CASSVVSGSSYNEQFF. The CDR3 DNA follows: TGTGCCAGCAGCGTAGTAAGCGGGAGCTCCTACAATGAGCAGTTCTTC. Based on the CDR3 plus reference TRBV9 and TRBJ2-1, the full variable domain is DSGVTQTPKHLITATGQRVTLRCSPRSGDLSVYWYQQSLDQGLQFLIQYYNGEERAKGNILERFSAQQFPDLHSELNLSSLELGDSALYFCASSVVSGSSYNEQFFGPGTRLTVL.

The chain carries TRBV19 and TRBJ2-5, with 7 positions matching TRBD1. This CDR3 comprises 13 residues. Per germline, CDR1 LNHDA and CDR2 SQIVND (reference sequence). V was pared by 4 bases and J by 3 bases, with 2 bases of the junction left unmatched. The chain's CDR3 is CASSTGTEETQYF. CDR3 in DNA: TGTGCCAGTAGTACCGGGACAGAAGAGACCCAGTACTTC.

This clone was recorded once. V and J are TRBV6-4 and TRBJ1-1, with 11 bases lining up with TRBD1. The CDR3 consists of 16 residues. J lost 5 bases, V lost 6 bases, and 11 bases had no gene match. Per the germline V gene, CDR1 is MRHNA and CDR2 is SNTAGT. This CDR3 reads CASRGRDRGDETEAFF. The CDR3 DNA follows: TGTGCCAGCAGGGGTCGGGACAGGGGGGATGAAACTGAAGCTTTCTTT.

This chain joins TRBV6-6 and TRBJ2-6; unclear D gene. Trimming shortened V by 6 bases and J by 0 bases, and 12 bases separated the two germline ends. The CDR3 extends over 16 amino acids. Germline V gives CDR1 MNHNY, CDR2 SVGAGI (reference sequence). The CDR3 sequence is CASSPAASSGANVLTF. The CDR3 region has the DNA TGTGCCAGCAGCCCCGCCGCCAGCTCTGGGGCCAACGTCCTGACTTTC.

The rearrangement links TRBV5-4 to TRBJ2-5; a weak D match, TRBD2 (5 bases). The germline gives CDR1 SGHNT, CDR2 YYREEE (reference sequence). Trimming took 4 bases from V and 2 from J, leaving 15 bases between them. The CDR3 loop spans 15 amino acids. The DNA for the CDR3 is TGTGCCAGCAGCCGAATGGGGAGACGGCAAGAGACCCAGTACTTC. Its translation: CASSRMGRRQETQYF.

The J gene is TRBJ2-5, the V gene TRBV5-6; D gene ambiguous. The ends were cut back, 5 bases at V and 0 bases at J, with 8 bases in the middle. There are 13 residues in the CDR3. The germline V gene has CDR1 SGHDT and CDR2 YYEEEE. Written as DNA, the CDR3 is TGTGCCAGCAGGGCATGGTACCAAGAGACCCAGTACTTC. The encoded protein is CASRAWYQETQYF. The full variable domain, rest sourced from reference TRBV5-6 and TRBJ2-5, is DAGVTQSPTHLIKTRGQQVTLRCSPKSGHDTVSWYQQALGQGPQFIFQYYEEEERQRGNFPDRFSGHQFPNYSSELNVNALLLGDSALYLCASRAWYQETQYFGPGTRLLVL.

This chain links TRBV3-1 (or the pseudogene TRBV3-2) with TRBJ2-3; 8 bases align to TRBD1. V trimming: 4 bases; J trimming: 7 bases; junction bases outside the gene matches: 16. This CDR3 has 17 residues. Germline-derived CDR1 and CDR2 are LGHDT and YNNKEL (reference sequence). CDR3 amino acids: CASSPSGGRGRVNTQYF. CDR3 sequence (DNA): TGTGCCAGCAGCCCATCCGGGGGCAGGGGGCGCGTGAATACGCAGTATTTT.

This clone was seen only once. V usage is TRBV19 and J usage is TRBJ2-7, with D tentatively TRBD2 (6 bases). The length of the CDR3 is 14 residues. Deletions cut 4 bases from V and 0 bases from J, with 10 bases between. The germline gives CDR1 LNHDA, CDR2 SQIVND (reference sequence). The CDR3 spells CASSRSGPSYEQYF. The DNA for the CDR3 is TGTGCCAGTAGTAGGAGCGGGCCCTCCTACGAGCAGTACTTC.

The CDR3 DNA reads TGTGCCTGGGGAATTAGAGCCGAGACCCAGTACTTC. Its protein is CAWGIRAETQYF. The rearrangement uses TRBV30 and TRBJ2-5; the D is unclear. CDR3 length: 12 amino acids. Germline V lookup: CDR1 GTSNPN, CDR2 SVGIG (reference sequence). Deletions cut 5 bases from V and 5 bases from J, with 12 bases between. The full variable domain, completed using reference TRBV30 and TRBJ2-5, is SQTIHQWPATLVQPVGSPLSLECTVEGTSNPNLYWYRQAAGRGLQLLFYSVGIGQISSEVPQNLSASRPQDRQFILSSKKLLLSDSGFYLCAWGIRAETQYFGPGTRLLVL.